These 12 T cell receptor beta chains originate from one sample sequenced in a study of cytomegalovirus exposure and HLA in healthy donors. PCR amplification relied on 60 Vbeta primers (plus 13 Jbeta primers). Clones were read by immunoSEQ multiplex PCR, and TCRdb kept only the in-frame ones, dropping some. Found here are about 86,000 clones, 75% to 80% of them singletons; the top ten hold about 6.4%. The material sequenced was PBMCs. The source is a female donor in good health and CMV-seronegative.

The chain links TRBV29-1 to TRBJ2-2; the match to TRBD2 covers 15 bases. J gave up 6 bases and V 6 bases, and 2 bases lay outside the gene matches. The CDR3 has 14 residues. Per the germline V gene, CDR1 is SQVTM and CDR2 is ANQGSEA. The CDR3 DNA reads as TGCAGCGTGGGACTAGCGGGAGGAGCCGGGGAGCTGTTTTTT. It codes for CSVGLAGGAGELFF.

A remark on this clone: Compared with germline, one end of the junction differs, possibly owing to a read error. The CDR3 bases are TGTGCCAGCAGTCCACAGAATCCGCCCCAGCATTTT. Encoded protein: CASSPQNPPQHF. The chain uses TRBV28 and TRBJ1-5; D is ambiguous. Germline assignment: CDR1 MDHEN and CDR2 SYDVKM. The CDR3 runs to 12 residues.

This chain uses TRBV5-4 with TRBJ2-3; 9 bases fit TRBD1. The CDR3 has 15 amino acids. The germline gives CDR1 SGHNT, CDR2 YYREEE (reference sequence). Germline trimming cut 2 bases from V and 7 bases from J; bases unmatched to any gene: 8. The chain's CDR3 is CASSFRDRAAYTQYF. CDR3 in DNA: TGTGCCAGCAGCTTCCGGGACAGGGCAGCCTATACGCAGTATTTT.

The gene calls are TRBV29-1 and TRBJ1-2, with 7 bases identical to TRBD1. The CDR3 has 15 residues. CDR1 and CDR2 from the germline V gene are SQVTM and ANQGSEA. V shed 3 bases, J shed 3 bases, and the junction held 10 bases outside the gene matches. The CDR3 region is CSVDRPGQRDYGYTF. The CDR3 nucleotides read TGCAGCGTTGACCGTCCGGGACAGAGGGACTATGGCTACACCTTC. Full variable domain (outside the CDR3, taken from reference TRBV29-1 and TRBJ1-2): SAVISQKPSRDICQRGTSLTIQCQVDSQVTMMFWYRQQPGQSLTLIATANQGSEATYESGFVIDKFPISRPNLTFSTLTVSNMSPEDSSIYLCSVDRPGQRDYGYTFGSGTRLTVV.

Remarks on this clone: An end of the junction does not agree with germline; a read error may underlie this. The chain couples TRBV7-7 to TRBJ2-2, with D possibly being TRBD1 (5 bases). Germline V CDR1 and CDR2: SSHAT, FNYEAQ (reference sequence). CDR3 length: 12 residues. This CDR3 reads CASTAGTGELFF. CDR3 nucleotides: TGTGCTAGCACCGCAGGGACCGGGGAGCTGTTTTTT.

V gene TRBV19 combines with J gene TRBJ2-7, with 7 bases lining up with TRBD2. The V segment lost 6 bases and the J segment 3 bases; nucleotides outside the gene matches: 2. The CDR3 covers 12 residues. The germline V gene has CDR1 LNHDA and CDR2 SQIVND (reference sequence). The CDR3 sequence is CASRASGYEQYF. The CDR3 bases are TGTGCCAGTAGGGCTAGCGGCTACGAGCAGTACTTC.

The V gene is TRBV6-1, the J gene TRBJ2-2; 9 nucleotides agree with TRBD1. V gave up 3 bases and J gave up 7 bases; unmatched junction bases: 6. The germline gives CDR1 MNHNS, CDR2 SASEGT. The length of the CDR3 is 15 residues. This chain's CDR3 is CASSDLGQGGGELFF. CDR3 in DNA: TGTGCCAGCAGTGACTTGGGACAGGGCGGCGGGGAGCTGTTTTTT.

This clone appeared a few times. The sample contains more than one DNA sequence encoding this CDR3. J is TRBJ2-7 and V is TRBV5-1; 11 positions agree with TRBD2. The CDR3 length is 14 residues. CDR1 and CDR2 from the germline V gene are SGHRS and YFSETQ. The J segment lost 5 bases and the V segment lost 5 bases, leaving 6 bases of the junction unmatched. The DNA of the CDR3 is TGCGCCAGCAGTCTAGCGGGAGGCGACAACGAGCAGTACTTC. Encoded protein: CASSLAGGDNEQYF.

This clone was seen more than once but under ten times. The CDR3 sequence is CASSLRAGDYEQYF. In DNA, the CDR3 is TGTGCCAGCAGCTTAAGGGCAGGGGATTACGAGCAGTACTTC. V and J are TRBV7-8 and TRBJ2-7; possible D gene TRBD1, 6 bases. CDR1 is SGHVS, CDR2 FQNEAQ, per germline. V was trimmed by 2 bases and J by 4 bases, leaving 12 bases between them. The CDR3 spans 14 residues.

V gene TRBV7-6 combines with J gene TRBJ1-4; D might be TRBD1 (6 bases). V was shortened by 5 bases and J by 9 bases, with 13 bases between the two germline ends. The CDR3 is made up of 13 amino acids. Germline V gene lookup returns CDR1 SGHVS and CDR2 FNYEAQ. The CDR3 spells CASSTGTKQKLFF. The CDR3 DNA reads TGTGCCAGCAGCACAGGGACAAAGCAAAAACTGTTTTTT.

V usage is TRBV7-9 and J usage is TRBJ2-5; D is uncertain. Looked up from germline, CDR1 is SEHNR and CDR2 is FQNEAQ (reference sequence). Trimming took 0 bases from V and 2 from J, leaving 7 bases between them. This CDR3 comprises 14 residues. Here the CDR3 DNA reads TGTGCCAGCAGCTTAGCGCGCACTCAAGAGACCCAGTACTTC. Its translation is CASSLARTQETQYF.

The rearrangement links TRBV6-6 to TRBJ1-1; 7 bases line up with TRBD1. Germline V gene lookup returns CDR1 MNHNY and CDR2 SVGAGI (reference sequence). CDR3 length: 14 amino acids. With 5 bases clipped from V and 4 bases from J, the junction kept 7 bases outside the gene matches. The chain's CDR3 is CASSTGVGSTEAFF. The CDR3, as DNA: TGTGCCAGCAGTACAGGGGTTGGAAGCACTGAAGCTTTCTTT.